These 4 T cell receptor beta chains were all obtained from the same sample, sequenced in a study of identical twins (dated by TCRdb to about 2016). Libraries were made using 5' RACE. These reads were obtained on an Illumina HiSeq 2000. TCRdb trimmed public reads at Q25 via fastp, called clones via MiXCR and kept in-frame beta chains. All rows with the same CDR3 protein become a single entry with the most common DNA and genes. The sample table contains about 240,000 distinct CDR3 sequences; only one count was recorded for roughly an eighth of them. The top ten clones comprise 3.5% to 4.5% of the sample. These same records also appear under a second study, on yellow fever vaccine responses in identical twins.

The sequenced sample consisted of memory (CD45RO+) T cells sorted from blood. The cell subset or site label on this specimen signifies: CD45RO+ enriched T cells. These receptors were obtained from a young woman in good health.

This clonotype was observed at least ten times. The chain joins TRBV9 to TRBJ1-1, with D unclear. The germline CDR1 and CDR2 sequences are SGDLS and YYNGEE. This CDR3 spans 13 amino acids. V dropped 3 bases and J dropped 5 bases, with 11 bases sitting between them. CDR3 region: CASSATGWTEAFF. The DNA for the CDR3 is TGTGCCAGCAGCGCGACGGGGTGGACTGAAGCTTTCTTT.

This clonotype was recorded at least ten times. The CDR3 coding sequence is TGTGCCAGCAGCCATGATTTGGGTGAGCAGTTCTTC. Translating gives CASSHDLGEQFF. This chain joins TRBV9 and TRBJ2-1, with D uncertain. V was trimmed by 4 bases and J by 9 bases, leaving 11 bases between them. The CDR3 is 12 amino acids. Germline V gene lookup returns CDR1 SGDLS and CDR2 YYNGEE.

This clonotype was counted ten times or more. The chain uses TRBV5-1 and TRBJ2-3, with 7 nucleotides matching TRBD2. Trimming took 0 bases from V and 1 from J; bases not matched to a gene: 5. CDR1 SGHRS and CDR2 YFSETQ come from the germline V gene. This CDR3 comprises 16 residues. The CDR3 region has the DNA TGCGCCAGCAGCTTGGATAGTAGCGGGCGCACAGATACGCAGTATTTT. It is translated as CASSLDSSGRTDTQYF.

The rearrangement uses TRBV30 and TRBJ2-7; no definite D call. The CDR3 is made up of 16 amino acids. V was clipped by 0 bases and J by 0 bases, with 15 bases between them. Germline V gene sequence: CDR1 GTSNPN, CDR2 SVGIG (reference sequence). CDR3 protein: CAWSVRLNGRSYEQYF. The CDR3 region has the DNA TGTGCCTGGAGTGTACGGCTGAATGGGCGCTCCTACGAGCAGTACTTC.